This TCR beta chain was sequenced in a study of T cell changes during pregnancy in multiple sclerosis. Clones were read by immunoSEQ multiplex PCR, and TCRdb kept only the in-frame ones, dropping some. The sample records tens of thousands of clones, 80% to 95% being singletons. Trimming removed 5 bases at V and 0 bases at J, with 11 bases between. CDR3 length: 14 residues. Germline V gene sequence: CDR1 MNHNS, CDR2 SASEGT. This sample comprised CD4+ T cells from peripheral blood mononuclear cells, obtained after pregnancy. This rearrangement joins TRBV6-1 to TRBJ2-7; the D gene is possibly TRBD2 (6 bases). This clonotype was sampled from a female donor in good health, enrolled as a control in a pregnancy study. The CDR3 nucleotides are TGTGCCAGCAGTCGGGACGGGAGCTCCTACGAGCAGTACTTC. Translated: CASSRDGSSYEQYF.